This TCR beta chain was profiled in a study of identical twins. Study-level points and caveats: Invariant MAIT and iNKT cells are populations that could partly confound zero-insertion analyses. Fewer insertions were carried by abundant cord blood beta clonotypes, but none was seen in memory repertoires.

Template switching (which added a universal primer site) was used, and cDNA carried unique molecular identifiers. TCRdb called the 5' RACE reads again in MiXCR, with one record for every CDR3 protein. The table includes 150,000 or so distinct CDR3 sequences, roughly 3.3% detected once. This clonotype was seen at least ten times. Antigen: not known. Every one of the donors was a healthy Caucasian. Looked up from germline, CDR1 is SGHRS and CDR2 is YFSETQ. The CDR3 consists of 16 residues. V shed 0 bases and J shed 0 bases, with 11 bases lying between them. V usage is TRBV5-1 and J usage is TRBJ2-3; D call uncertain. Sequenced material: memory T cells sorted from blood. The sequence was collected from a man younger than 35 in good health. In nucleotides, the CDR3 is TGCGCCAGCAGCTTGGGTCCAGACGCTAGCACAGATACGCAGTATTTT. Protein product: CASSLGPDASTDTQYF.